Presented here are 11 T cell receptor beta chains from one specimen sequenced in a study of cytomegalovirus exposure and HLA in healthy donors. Both 60 Vbeta primers and 13 Jbeta primers went into the PCR. Repertoires were generated with immunoSEQ multiplex PCR, while TCRdb's copy carries only in-frame clones and drops some. The data hold fewer than 250,000 clones, with approximately 81% observed a single time. Sequences were obtained from PBMCs. Source of these receptors: a human donor in good health.

This chain joins TRBV5-1 and TRBJ2-5; 7 nucleotides align to TRBD2. With V trimmed by 0 bases and J by 1 base, 6 bases remained unmatched. CDR3 length: 16 residues. Germline values: CDR1 SGHRS, CDR2 YFSETQ. The CDR3 protein is CASSLGGASGQETQYF. CDR3 nucleotides: TGCGCCAGCAGCTTGGGAGGGGCTAGCGGCCAAGAGACCCAGTACTTC.

This chain uses TRBV2 with TRBJ2-1; the match to TRBD1 covers 8 bases. V dropped 3 bases and J dropped 0; count of bases not matched to a gene: 1. The CDR3 has 15 residues. Germline-derived CDR1 and CDR2 are SNHLY and FYNNEI. The DNA for the CDR3 is TGTGCCAGCAGTGATGACAGGGGCTCCTACAATGAGCAGTTCTTC. Its translation: CASSDDRGSYNEQFF.

V and J are TRBV7-8 and TRBJ1-1, with a weak D call TRBD1 (6 bases). CDR1 SGHVS and CDR2 FQNEAQ come from the germline V gene. V lost 4 bases and J 6 bases, leaving 18 bases between the germline ends. There are 15 residues in the CDR3. CDR3 protein: CASSSQGGGYSEAFF. The DNA for the CDR3 is TGTGCCAGCAGCTCCCAGGGCGGGGGCTATTCTGAAGCTTTCTTT.

J is TRBJ2-2 and V is TRBV19; TRBD2 aligns across 12 bases. The CDR3 spans 17 residues. Germline V gene lookup returns CDR1 LNHDA and CDR2 SQIVND (reference sequence). Losses at the gene ends were 4 bases for V and 0 bases for J; bases not matched to a gene: 3. DNA of the CDR3: TGTGCCAGTAGTACCGGACTAGCGGGAACGAACACCGGGGAGCTGTTTTTT. Its protein is CASSTGLAGTNTGELFF.

V usage is TRBV15 and J usage is TRBJ2-7, with a weak D call TRBD1 (6 bases). V dropped 2 bases and J dropped 3 bases, with 14 bases sitting between them. The CDR3 covers 15 residues. Germline V lookup: CDR1 LNHNV, CDR2 YYDKDF (reference sequence). The CDR3 region is CATSRLGGRGYEQYF. The CDR3 DNA follows: TGTGCCACCAGCAGACTAGGGGGTAGGGGCTACGAGCAGTACTTC.

The rearrangement joins TRBV28 to TRBJ1-5; D perhaps matches TRBD1 (6 bases). The CDR3 extends over 15 amino acids. Germline lookup yields CDR1 MDHEN and CDR2 SYDVKM. The ends were cut back, 7 bases at V and 5 bases at J, with 18 bases in the middle. CDR3 amino acids: CASTLGGPGYQPQHF. The CDR3 DNA reads as TGTGCCAGCACCTTAGGGGGACCGGGCTATCAGCCCCAGCATTTT.

The chain recombines TRBV7-9 with TRBJ2-1; a weak D match, TRBD1 (6 bases). Germline loops: CDR1 SEHNR, CDR2 FQNEAQ (reference sequence). The CDR3 contains 16 residues. Deletions cut 7 bases from V and 2 bases from J, with 18 bases between. CDR3 nucleotide sequence: TGTGCCAGCATCTACCTGAAGGACAGACCCTACAATGAGCAGTTCTTC. This translates into CASIYLKDRPYNEQFF.

V is TRBV7-6 and J is TRBJ1-3; TRBD1 matches at 8 bases. The CDR3 runs to 17 residues. V shed 4 bases and J 0 bases; nucleotides not matched to a gene: 8. Germline V lookup: CDR1 SGHVS, CDR2 FNYEAQ. CDR3 sequence reads: CASSSRTGRGSGNTIYF. The CDR3 coding sequence is TGTGCCAGCAGCTCCCGGACAGGGCGAGGCTCTGGAAACACCATATATTTT.

This chain connects TRBV19 to TRBJ2-7; 10 bases fit TRBD2. V was clipped by 3 bases and J by 6 bases; unmatched bases: 8. The CDR3 runs to 15 residues. Germline loops: CDR1 LNHDA, CDR2 SQIVND (reference sequence). The CDR3 loop reads CASSILASGSTEQYF. CDR3 nucleotides: TGTGCCAGTAGTATCCTTGCTAGCGGGAGCACCGAGCAGTACTTC.

The genes are TRBV20-1 and TRBJ2-5; no definite D call. The ends were cut back, 1 base at V and 4 bases at J, with 4 bases in the middle. The CDR3 runs 11 residues. Germline CDR1 DFQATT, CDR2 SNEGSKA (reference sequence). The CDR3 here is CSARVIETQYF. For the CDR3, the DNA is TGCAGTGCTAGAGTCATAGAGACCCAGTACTTC.

V is TRBV7-9 and J is TRBJ2-1; 10 bases are shared with TRBD2. J gave up 8 bases and V 8 bases, and 12 bases lay outside the gene matches. The CDR3 sequence is 15 residues long. Per the germline V gene, CDR1 is SEHNR and CDR2 is FQNEAQ (reference sequence). CDR3 in DNA: TGTGCCAGCGCCCGAGCGGGAGGGCCTTTGGATGAGCAGTTCTTC. Its protein is CASARAGGPLDEQFF. Full variable domain (rest looked up from reference TRBV7-9 and TRBJ2-1): DTGVSQNPRHKITKRGQNVTFRCDPISEHNRLYWYRQTLGQGPEFLTYFQNEAQLEKSRLLSDRFSAERPKGSFSTLEIQRTEQGDSAMYLCASARAGGPLDEQFFGPGTRLTVL.